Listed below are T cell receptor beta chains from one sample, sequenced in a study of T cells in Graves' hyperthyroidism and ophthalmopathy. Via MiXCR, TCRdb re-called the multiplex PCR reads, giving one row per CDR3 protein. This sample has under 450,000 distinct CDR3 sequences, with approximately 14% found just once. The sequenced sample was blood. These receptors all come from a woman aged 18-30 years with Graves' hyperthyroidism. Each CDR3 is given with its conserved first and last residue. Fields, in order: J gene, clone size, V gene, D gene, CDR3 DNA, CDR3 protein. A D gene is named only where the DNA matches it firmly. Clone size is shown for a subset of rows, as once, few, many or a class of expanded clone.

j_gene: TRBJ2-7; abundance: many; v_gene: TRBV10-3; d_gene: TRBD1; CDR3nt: TGTGCCATCAGCGCCGGACAGGGTCGGCCTTCCGAGCAGTACTTC; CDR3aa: CAISAGQGRPSEQYF
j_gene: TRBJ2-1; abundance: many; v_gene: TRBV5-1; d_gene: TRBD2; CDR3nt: TGCGCCAGCAGCTCCTCAAGCGGACTAGCGACCAATGAGCAGTTCTTC; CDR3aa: CASSSSSGLATNEQFF
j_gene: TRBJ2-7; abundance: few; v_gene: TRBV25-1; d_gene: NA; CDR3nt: TGTGCCAGCAGTAACCCAAAATTCGGGACATTTGGCGACGAGCAGTACTTC; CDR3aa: CASSNPKFGTFGDEQYF
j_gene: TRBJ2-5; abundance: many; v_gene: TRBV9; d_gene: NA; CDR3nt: TGTGCCAGCAGCGTACTAGCCGGCCAAGAGACCCAGTACTTC; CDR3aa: CASSVLAGQETQYF
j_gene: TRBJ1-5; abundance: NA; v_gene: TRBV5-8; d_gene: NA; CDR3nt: TGTGCCAGCACCAGGGGAAGTCAGCCCCAGCATTTT; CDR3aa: CASTRGSQPQHF
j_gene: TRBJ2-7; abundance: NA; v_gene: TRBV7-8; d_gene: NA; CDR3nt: TGTGCCGGCAGCCCCGCGGTCGGACGGCAGTACTTC; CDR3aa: CAGSPAVGRQYF
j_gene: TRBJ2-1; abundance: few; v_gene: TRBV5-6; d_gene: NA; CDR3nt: TGTGCCAGCAGCTTGGAGGAGGGCAGGGGGATCAATGAGCAGTTCTTC; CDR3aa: CASSLEEGRGINEQFF
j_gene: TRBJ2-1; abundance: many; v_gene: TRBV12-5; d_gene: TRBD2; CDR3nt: TGTGCTAGTTACGCGGGAGGTGGCTCCTACAATGAGCAGTTCTTC; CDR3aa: CASYAGGGSYNEQFF
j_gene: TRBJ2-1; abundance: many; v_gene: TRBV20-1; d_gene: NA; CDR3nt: TGCAGTGCTAGAGATCAGGATGAGCAGTTCTTC; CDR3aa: CSARDQDEQFF
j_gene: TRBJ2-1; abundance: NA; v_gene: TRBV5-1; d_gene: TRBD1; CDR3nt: TGCGCCAGCAGCTTGACTACTTACAGGGGGCCCAATGAGCAGTTCTTC; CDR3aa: CASSLTTYRGPNEQFF
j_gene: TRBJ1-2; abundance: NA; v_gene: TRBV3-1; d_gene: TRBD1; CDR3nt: TGTGCCAGCAGCCAGGTTGGGGCCGGGACAGGGGTTTATGGCTACACCTTC; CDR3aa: CASSQVGAGTGVYGYTF
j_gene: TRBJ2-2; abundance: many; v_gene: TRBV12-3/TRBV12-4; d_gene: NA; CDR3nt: TGTGCCAGCAGGGTTGCGGGGGCCCTGAACACCGGGGAGCTGTTTTTT; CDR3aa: CASRVAGALNTGELFF
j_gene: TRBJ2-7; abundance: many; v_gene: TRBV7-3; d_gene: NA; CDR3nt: TGTGCCAGCAGCTTAGTCCAGGGAACCGAGCAGTACTTC; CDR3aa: CASSLVQGTEQYF
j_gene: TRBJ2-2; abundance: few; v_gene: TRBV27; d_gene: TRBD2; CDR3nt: TGTGCCAGCAGTTCTCAAATCGGGGGGGGGAGCACCGGGGAGCTGTTTTTT; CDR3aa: CASSSQIGGGSTGELFF
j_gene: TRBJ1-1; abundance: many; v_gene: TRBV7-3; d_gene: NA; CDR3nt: TGTGCCAGCAGCTTTGGGACCTCGGGCACTGAAGCTTTCTTT; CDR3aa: CASSFGTSGTEAFF
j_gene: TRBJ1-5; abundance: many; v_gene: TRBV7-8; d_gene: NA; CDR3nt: TGTGCCAGCAGCTTAGTGTCAGGGGTTAACCAGCCCCAGCATTTT; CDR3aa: CASSLVSGVNQPQHF
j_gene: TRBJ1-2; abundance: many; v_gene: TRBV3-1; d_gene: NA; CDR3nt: TGTGCCAGCAGCCATAACCTTCGGGGTTACGGCTACACCTTC; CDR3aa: CASSHNLRGYGYTF
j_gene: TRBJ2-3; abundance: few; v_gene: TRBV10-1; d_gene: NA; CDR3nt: TGCGCCAGCAGTTCGGGACCCCTTAGCACAGATACGCAGTATTTT; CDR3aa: CASSSGPLSTDTQYF
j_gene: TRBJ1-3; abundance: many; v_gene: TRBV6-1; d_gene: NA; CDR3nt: TGTGCCAGCAGTCCCCTACTTAGCTCTGGAAACACCATATATTTT; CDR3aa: CASSPLLSSGNTIYF
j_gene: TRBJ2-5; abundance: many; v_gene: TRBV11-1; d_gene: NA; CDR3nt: TGTGCCAGCAGCTTATACCTGGAAGAGACCCAGTACTTC; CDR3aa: CASSLYLEETQYF
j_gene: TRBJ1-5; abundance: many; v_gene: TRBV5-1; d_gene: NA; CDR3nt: TGCGCCAGCAGCTCTTCCCTAGGACAGACCTATAGCAATCAGCCCCAGCATTTT; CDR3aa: CASSSSLGQTYSNQPQHF
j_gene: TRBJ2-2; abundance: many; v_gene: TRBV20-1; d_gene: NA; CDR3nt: TGCAGTGCTCTCTCCGGGCCTAACACCGGGGAGCTGTTTTTT; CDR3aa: CSALSGPNTGELFF
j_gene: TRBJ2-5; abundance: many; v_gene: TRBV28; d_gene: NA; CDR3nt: TGTGCCAGCAGTTCAGGCCGAGAAGAGACCCAGTACTTC; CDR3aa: CASSSGREETQYF
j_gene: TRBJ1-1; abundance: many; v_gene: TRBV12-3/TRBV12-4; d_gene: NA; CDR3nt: TGTGCCAGCAGGCTCTCGTGGCACACTGAAGCTTTCTTT; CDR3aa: CASRLSWHTEAFF
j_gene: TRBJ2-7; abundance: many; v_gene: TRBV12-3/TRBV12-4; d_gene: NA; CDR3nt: TGTGCCAGCAGTCGAGGGGGGGAGGTGTACCACGAGCAGTACTTC; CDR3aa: CASSRGGEVYHEQYF
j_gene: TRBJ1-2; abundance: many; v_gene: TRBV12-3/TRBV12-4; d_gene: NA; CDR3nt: TGTGCCAGCGGGGTCGGGGCAGCGCACACCTTC; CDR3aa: CASGVGAAHTF
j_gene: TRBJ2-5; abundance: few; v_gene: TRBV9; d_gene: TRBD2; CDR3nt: TGTGCCAGCAGCGTAGCGGGCGGGGGGGGGGTCGAGACCCAGTACTTC; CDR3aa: CASSVAGGGGVETQYF
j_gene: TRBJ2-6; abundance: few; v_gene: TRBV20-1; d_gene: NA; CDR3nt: TGCAGTGCGGGGCAGAGTGCCACTGGGGCCAACGTCCTGACTTTC; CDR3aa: CSAGQSATGANVLTF
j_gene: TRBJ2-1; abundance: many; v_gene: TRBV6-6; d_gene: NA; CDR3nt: TGTGCCAGCAGTTACTCAATAGGGAGCTCCTACAATGAGCAGTTCTTC; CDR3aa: CASSYSIGSSYNEQFF
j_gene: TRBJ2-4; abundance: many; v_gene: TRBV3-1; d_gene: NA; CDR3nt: TGTGCCAGCAGCCAGATGATAGAAAACATTCAGTACTTC; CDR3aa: CASSQMIENIQYF
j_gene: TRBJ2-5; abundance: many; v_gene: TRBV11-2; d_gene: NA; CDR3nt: TGTGCCAGCAGCTTAGACTTTACGGAAGAGACCCAGTACTTC; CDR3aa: CASSLDFTEETQYF
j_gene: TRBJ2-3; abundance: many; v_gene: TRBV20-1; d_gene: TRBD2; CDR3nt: TGCAGTGCTTCTCCCTCTACAGGGACGGCGGGGGGGCCATCAAGCACAGATACGCAGTATTTT; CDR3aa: CSASPSTGTAGGPSSTDTQYF
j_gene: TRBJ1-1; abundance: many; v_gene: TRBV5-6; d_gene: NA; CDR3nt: TGTGCCAGCAGCGTCTCGGGGCGCAGTAAGAACACTGAAGCTTTCTTT; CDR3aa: CASSVSGRSKNTEAFF
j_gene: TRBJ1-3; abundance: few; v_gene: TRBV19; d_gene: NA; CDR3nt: TGTGCCAGTAGTATATGGGGGGCACATGGAAACACCATATATTTT; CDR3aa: CASSIWGAHGNTIYF
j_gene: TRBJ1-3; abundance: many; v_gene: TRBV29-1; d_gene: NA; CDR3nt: TGCAGCGCCCGACAGGGAAACACCATATATTTT; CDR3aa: CSARQGNTIYF
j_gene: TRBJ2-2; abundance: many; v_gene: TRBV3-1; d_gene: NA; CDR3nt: TGTGCCAGCAGCCAAGAGGGCAGCGCCTCGGAGCTGTTTTTT; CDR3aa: CASSQEGSASELFF
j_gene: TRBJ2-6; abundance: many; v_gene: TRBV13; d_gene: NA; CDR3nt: TGTGCCAGCAGCTTCGGCGGGGGACACTCTGGGGCCAACGTCCTGACTTTC; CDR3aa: CASSFGGGHSGANVLTF
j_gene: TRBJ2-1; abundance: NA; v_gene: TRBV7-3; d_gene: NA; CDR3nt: TGTGCCAGCAGTCTTACCCTCTTCGGGGAGCAGTTCTTC; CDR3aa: CASSLTLFGEQFF
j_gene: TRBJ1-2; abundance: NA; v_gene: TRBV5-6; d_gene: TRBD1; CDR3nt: TGTGCCAGCAGCTTGGACCAACAGGGGTCCTATGGCTACACCTTC; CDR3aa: CASSLDQQGSYGYTF
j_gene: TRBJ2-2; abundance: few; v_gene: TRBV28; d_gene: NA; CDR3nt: TGTGCCAGCGGCCCCCTCCGCCAAAGGAACACCGGGGAGCTGTTTTTT; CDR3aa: CASGPLRQRNTGELFF
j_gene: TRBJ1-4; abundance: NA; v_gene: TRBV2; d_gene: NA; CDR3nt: TGTGCCAGCAGTGATTGGACAGCGAAAGAAAAACTGTTTTTT; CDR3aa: CASSDWTAKEKLFF
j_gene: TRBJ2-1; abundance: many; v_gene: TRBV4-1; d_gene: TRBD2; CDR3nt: TGCGCCAGCAGACCAACCCTTCGGACTAGCGGGACCCTGGGATACAATGAGCAGTTCTTC; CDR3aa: CASRPTLRTSGTLGYNEQFF
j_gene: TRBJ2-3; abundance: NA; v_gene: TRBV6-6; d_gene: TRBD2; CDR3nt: TGTGCCAGCAGTTACGTGGCTAGCGGGAGTCCAGATACGCAGTATTTT; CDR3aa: CASSYVASGSPDTQYF
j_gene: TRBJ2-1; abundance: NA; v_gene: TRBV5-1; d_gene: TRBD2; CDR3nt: TGCGCCAGCAGCCCTCCGACTAGCGGGAGTTGGGAGCAGTTCTTC; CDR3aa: CASSPPTSGSWEQFF
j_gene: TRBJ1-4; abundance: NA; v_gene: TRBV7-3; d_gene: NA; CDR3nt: TGTGCCAGCAGCTTAAGGGGGGGGGGCACTAATGAAAAACTGTTTTTT; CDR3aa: CASSLRGGGTNEKLFF
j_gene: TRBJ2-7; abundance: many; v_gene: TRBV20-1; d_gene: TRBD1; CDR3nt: TGCAGTGCTAGAGACCCGGGACAGGGGACCTACGAGCAGTACTTC; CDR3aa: CSARDPGQGTYEQYF
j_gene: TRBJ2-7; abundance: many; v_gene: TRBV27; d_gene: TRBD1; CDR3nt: TGTGCCAGCAGTTTAACTCGGACAGGGGGCCGCTACGAGCAGTACTTC; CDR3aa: CASSLTRTGGRYEQYF
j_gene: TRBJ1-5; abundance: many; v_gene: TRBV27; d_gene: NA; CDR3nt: TGTGCCAGCAGTTCCCGCCGGGCAGGGATTTTCAATCAGCCCCAGCATTTT; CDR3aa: CASSSRRAGIFNQPQHF
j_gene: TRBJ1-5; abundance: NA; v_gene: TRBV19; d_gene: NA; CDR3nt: TGTGCCAGTAGTATAGCAGGGGTCGGTAGCAATCAGCCCCAGCATTTT; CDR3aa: CASSIAGVGSNQPQHF
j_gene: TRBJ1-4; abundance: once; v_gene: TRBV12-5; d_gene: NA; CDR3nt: TGTGCTAGTGGGGGTCTGGGATCACCTGTTGCAACTAATGAAAAACTGTTTTTT; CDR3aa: CASGGLGSPVATNEKLFF
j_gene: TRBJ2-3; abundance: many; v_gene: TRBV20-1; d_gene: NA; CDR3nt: TGCAGTGCTAGTGGGGGCGGGGATACGCAGTATTTT; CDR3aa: CSASGGGDTQYF
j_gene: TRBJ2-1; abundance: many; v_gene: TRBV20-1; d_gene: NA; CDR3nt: TGCAGTGCCGAGGAGCTAGGAGGGGGACTAAGGCTGAGAACCGTCAATGAGCAGTTCTTC; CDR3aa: CSAEELGGGLRLRTVNEQFF
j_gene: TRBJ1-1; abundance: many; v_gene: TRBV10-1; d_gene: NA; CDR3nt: TGCGCCAGCAGTGAGTCAAGCCAGGGGCTGACTGAAGCTTTCTTT; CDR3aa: CASSESSQGLTEAFF
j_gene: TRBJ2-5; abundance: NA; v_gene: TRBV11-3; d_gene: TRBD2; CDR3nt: TGTGCCAGCAGCTTAGGAGCGGGGGGGAGGGAGACCCAGTACTTC; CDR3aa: CASSLGAGGRETQYF
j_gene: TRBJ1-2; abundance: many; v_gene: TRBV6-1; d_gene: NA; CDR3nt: TGTGCCAGCAGTGTAAAGCTCGGGACGAACCTCTATGGCTACACCTTC; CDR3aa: CASSVKLGTNLYGYTF
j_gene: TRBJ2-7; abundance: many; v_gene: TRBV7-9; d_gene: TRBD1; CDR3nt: TGTGCCAGCAGCCGGGTAACAGGGGGCGGTGAGCAGTACTTC; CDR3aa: CASSRVTGGGEQYF
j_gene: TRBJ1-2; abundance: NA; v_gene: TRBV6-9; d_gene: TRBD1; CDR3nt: TGTGCCAGCAGTTACGGACAGGGGGAGAATGGCTACACCTTC; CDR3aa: CASSYGQGENGYTF
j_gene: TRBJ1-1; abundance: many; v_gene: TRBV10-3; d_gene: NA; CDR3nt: TGTGCCATCAGTGAGCGGGTTGGAAACACTGAAGCTTTCTTT; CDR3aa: CAISERVGNTEAFF
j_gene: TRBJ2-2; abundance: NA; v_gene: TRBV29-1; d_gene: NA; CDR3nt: TGCAGCGTTGAAGATCAGGGGAACACCGGGGAGCTGTTTTTT; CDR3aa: CSVEDQGNTGELFF